This T cell receptor (beta chain) was captured in a study of shared clonotypes between healthy human individuals. Study observations and caveats: Generally, estimated richness proved larger in naive subsets than it did in memory subsets. When naive CD4 clonotypes were compared across a handful of donors, around 5% were shared. A limitation of the genetic and exposure-history diversity represented arose from few donors.

Sequencing used immunoSEQ multiplex PCR; TCRdb keeps in-frame clones, though not all of them. The table records around 1 million clones, more than 75% of them present only once. In regard to this clone: The target antigen is unknown.

Germline loops: CDR1 SGHRS, CDR2 YFSETQ. CDR3 length: 14 amino acids. With 4 bases removed from V and 7 bases from J, the gap between germline ends came to 12 bases. Into CD45RA+ naive and CD45RA-negative memory subsets, the CD4+ cells were split. The TCR comes from a man aged 18 to 30 in good health. Sequences were obtained from memory CD4+ T cells sorted from blood. The sample's subset: CD45RA-negative fraction. This sequence joins TRBV5-1 and TRBJ1-6; D not resolved. CDR3 loop: CASSQGRENSPLHF. In nucleotides, the CDR3 is TGCGCCAGCAGCCAAGGTAGAGAGAATTCACCCCTCCACTTT.